This is a list of T cell receptor beta chains from one sample in a study of vaccination and CD4 T cells after COVID-19. No cognate antigen is known for these TCRs. TCRdb processed the PCR reads anew with MiXCR; each CDR3 protein has one entry. The sample contains 9,500 to 15,000 distinct CDR3 sequences, roughly a fifth of which appear only once. This specimen consisted of CD4+ T cells from blood, cultured in vitro, obtained before SARS-CoV-2 vaccination. The receptors originated from a human donor who received a COVID-19 vaccine. The CDR3 runs from the conserved cysteine through the conserved F or W.

V	J	CDR3
TRBV6-5	TRBJ1-2	CASSYSSRGWFPYGYTF
TRBV24-1	TRBJ1-5	CAPDSAGGLCNQPQHF
TRBV7-2	TRBJ2-7	CASSFIPFYEQYF
TRBV7-9	TRBJ1-1	CASSLGEYVNTEAFF
TRBV19	TRBJ2-3	CASSIRGTDTQYF
TRBV5-1	TRBJ2-3	CASRASSIITDTQYF
TRBV11-2	TRBJ1-1	CASSLAGGGAFF
TRBV5-1	TRBJ2-3	CASSLVGLAPSTDTQYF
TRBV7-2	TRBJ2-7	CASSKRVAREDPYEQYF
TRBV6-2/TRBV6-3	TRBJ1-1	CASSYSIGTGFNTEAFF
TRBV2	TRBJ1-5	CASRAGTAGNQPQHF
TRBV24-1	TRBJ2-1	CATSEVAGGSYNEQFF